These 14 T cell receptor beta chains share one sample of origin, sequenced in a study of blood T cells in healthy people across ages. A second roughly 7 to 12 cycle PCR used barcoded and J-beta primers. TCRdb independently ran MiXCR on the 5' RACE reads; one entry per CDR3 protein. The repertoire has about 900,000 distinct CDR3 sequences, less than 80% of them found once; the top ten carry 25% to 35%. What was sequenced was blood. These receptors were collected from a man aged 30 to 39 in good health.

This clonotype appeared a few times. V is TRBV7-9 and J is TRBJ2-4, with D hard to call. The J call may be incorrect, as the DNA end agrees better with TRBJ2-7. This CDR3 has 14 residues. The germline V gene encodes CDR1 SEHNR and CDR2 FQNEAQ (reference sequence). Here the CDR3 reads CASSSGRPPTEQYF. DNA for the CDR3: TGTGCCAGCAGCTCCGGCAGGCCACCTACCGAGCAGTACTTC.

This sequence joins TRBV15 and TRBJ2-7; 12 positions match TRBD2. Trimming removed 1 base from V and 7 bases from J; junction bases left unmatched: 2. CDR3 length equals 14 residues. From germline, CDR1 is LNHNV and CDR2 YYDKDF (reference sequence). CDR3 in DNA: TGTGCCACCAGCAGAGGACTAGCGGGGGATGAGCAGTACTTC. The encoded protein is CATSRGLAGDEQYF. Full variable domain (outside the CDR3, taken from reference TRBV15 and TRBJ2-7): DAMVIQNPRYQVTQFGKPVTLSCSQTLNHNVMYWYQQKSSQAPKLLFHYYDKDFNNEADTPDNFQSRRPNTSFCFLDIRSPGLGDTAMYLCATSRGLAGDEQYFGPGTRLTVT.

The chain carries TRBV27 and TRBJ2-3; 11 nucleotides agree with TRBD1. V lost 5 bases and J lost 5; bases outside the gene matches: 6. Per the germline V gene, CDR1 is MNHEY and CDR2 is SMNVEV (reference sequence). The CDR3 is 15 amino acids. CDR3 DNA: TGTGCCAGCAGTCCCGGACAGGGGGCGTTAGATACGCAGTATTTT. This codes for CASSPGQGALDTQYF.

As to this clonotype: One end of the junction does not line up with germline, which may come from a read error. This rearrangement joins TRBV11-2 to TRBJ2-5; perhaps TRBD2 as D (5 bases). Per the germline V gene, CDR1 is SGHAT and CDR2 is FQNNGV. This CDR3 spans 15 amino acids. In DNA, the CDR3 is TGTGCCGGCAGCCCGAACGGGGAACTCCAAGAGACCCAGTACTTC. This gives the protein CAGSPNGELQETQYF.

V gene TRBV6-6 combines with J gene TRBJ2-4, with TRBD1 identical over 9 bases. V shed 2 bases, J shed 6 bases, and the junction held 8 bases outside the gene matches. The CDR3 contains 16 residues. Germline V CDR1 and CDR2: MNHNY, SVGAGI (reference sequence). This CDR3 reads CASSYGVGTGRNIQYF. The CDR3 region has the DNA TGTGCCAGCAGTTACGGCGTAGGGACAGGGAGAAACATTCAGTACTTC.

The gene calls are TRBV28 and TRBJ2-7; possible D gene TRBD1, 6 bases. The germline V and J ends were trimmed by 1 base and 5 bases, with 21 bases remaining between them. The CDR3 sequence is 17 residues long. Germline CDR1 and CDR2: MDHEN and SYDVKM. In nucleotides, the CDR3 is TGTGCCAGCAGTTTATCTAGGGACCGGGACACCCATGACGAGCAGTACTTC. Its protein product is CASSLSRDRDTHDEQYF. The full variable domain, with the rest looked up from reference TRBV28 and TRBJ2-7, is DVKVTQSSRYLVKRTGEKVFLECVQDMDHENMFWYRQDPGLGLRLIYFSYDVKMKEKGDIPEGYSVSREKKERFSLILESASTNQTSMYLCASSLSRDRDTHDEQYFGPGTRLTVT.

This clonotype was observed a few times. V is TRBV5-6 and J is TRBJ2-3, with 7 bases aligning to TRBD2. CDR1 and CDR2 from the germline V gene are SGHDT and YYEEEE. After removal of 4 bases from V and 5 bases from J, the junction contained 1 base not matched to a gene. This CDR3 has 12 amino acids. As DNA, the CDR3 is TGTGCCAGCAGCCGGGGGGAAGATACGCAGTATTTT. Its protein is CASSRGEDTQYF.

The V call is TRBV6-5, the J call TRBJ2-7; D perhaps matches TRBD2 (6 bases). The J call may be incorrect, as the DNA end agrees better with TRBJ2-5. This CDR3 spans 15 amino acids. Germline loops: CDR1 MNHEY, CDR2 SVGAGI. DNA of the CDR3: TGTGCCAGCAGTTACTCTTGGGGGGTAGGGGAGACCCAGTACTTC. Translating it yields CASSYSWGVGETQYF.

The rearrangement uses TRBV25-1 and TRBJ1-6, with TRBD1 as a possible D gene (5 bases). This CDR3 spans 13 amino acids. Germline V gene sequence: CDR1 MGHDK, CDR2 SYGVNS. V dropped 4 bases and J dropped 9 bases, with 10 bases sitting between them. The CDR3: CASSGRGGSPLHF. CDR3 sequence (DNA): TGTGCCAGCAGTGGTAGGGGCGGTTCACCCCTCCACTTT.

This clonotype was observed a few times. In DNA, the CDR3 is TGCGCCAGCAGCCAAGATATGACCGGGACACCCTACGAGCAGTACTTC. This translates into CASSQDMTGTPYEQYF. The chain employs TRBV4-3 and TRBJ2-7, with a possible D match to TRBD1 (6 bases). CDR3 length equals 16 residues. The V end lost 0 bases, the J end lost 2 bases, and 14 bases lay between the germline ends. Germline V gene sequence: CDR1 LGHNA, CDR2 YSLEER.

The gene calls are TRBV28 and TRBJ1-2; the D gene is possibly TRBD1 (5 bases). This CDR3 is built from 15 residues. The germline V gene has CDR1 MDHEN and CDR2 SYDVKM. The germline V and J ends were trimmed by 3 bases and 8 bases, with 19 bases remaining between them. The CDR3 loop reads CASSLGGPQGRGYTF. The CDR3 nucleotides are TGTGCCAGCAGTTTGGGAGGGCCCCAGGGTCGGGGCTACACCTTC.

The chain has TRBV9 and TRBJ1-4; maybe TRBD1 (5 bases). Germline values: CDR1 SGDLS, CDR2 YYNGEE. This CDR3 comprises 15 residues. Between the trimmed V and J ends, which lost 4 bases and 3 bases, there was a span of 13 bases. The CDR3 nucleotides are TGTGCCAGCAGCCCCACCGGACACGCTAATGAAAAACTGTTTTTT. The encoded protein is CASSPTGHANEKLFF.

The genes are TRBV5-1 and TRBJ1-2; 7 nucleotides line up with TRBD1. The germline gives CDR1 SGHRS, CDR2 YFSETQ. The CDR3 has 12 residues. With V trimmed by 6 bases and J by 6 bases, 5 bases remained unmatched. The CDR3 region is CASTLTGDGYTF. DNA for the CDR3: TGCGCCAGCACTCTTACAGGGGATGGCTACACCTTC.

The V gene is TRBV5-1, the J gene TRBJ2-7; unclear D gene. Germline-derived CDR1 and CDR2 are SGHRS and YFSETQ. Trimming cost V 0 bases and J 4 bases, with 8 bases left between them. CDR3 length: 13 residues. The CDR3 loop is CASSLEVGYEQYF. The CDR3 DNA reads as TGCGCCAGCAGCTTGGAGGTGGGTTACGAGCAGTACTTC.